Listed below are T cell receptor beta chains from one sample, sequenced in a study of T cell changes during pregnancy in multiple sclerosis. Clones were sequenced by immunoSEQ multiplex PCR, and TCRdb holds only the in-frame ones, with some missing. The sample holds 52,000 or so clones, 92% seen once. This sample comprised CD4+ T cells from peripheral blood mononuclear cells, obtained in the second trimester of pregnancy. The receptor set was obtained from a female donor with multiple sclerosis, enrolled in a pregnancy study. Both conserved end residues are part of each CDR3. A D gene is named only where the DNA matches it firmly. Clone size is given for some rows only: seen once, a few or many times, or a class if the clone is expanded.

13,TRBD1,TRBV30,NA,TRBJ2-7,TGTGCCTGGGAGACAGGGGGAGCCTACGAGCAGTACTTC,CAWETGGAYEQYF
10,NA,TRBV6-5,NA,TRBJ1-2,TGTGCCAGCAGTCGGGATGGCTACACCTTC,CASSRDGYTF
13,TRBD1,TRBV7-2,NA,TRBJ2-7,TGTGCCAGCAGCGCCGGGACAGGCTTGGAGCAGTACTTC,CASSAGTGLEQYF
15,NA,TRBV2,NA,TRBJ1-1,TGTGCCAGCAATGATCGGGGGGGGTGGAACACTGAAGCTTTCTTT,CASNDRGGWNTEAFF
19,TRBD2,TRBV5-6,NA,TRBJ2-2,TGTGCCAGCAGCGCCCCGGGACTAGCGGCTTTTCGCGGCACCGGGGAGCTGTTTTTT,CASSAPGLAAFRGTGELFF
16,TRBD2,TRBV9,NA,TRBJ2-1,TGTGCCAGCAGCTCTAGCCGGCTAGCGGGAGTGGATGAGCAGTTCTTC,CASSSSRLAGVDEQFF
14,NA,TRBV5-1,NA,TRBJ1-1,TGCGCCAGCAGCCGAGGTTTCATGAACACTGAAGCTTTCTTT,CASSRGFMNTEAFF
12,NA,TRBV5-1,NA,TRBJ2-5,TGCGCCAGCAGCGACAGCAGAGAGACCCAGTACTTC,CASSDSRETQYF
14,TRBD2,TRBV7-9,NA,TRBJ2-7,TGTGCCAGCAGCTTAGGGCGGGGGGCCTACGAGCAGTACTTC,CASSLGRGAYEQYF
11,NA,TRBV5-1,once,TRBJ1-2,TGCGCCAGCAGCTTGGACAGGGACTACACCTTC,CASSLDRDYTF
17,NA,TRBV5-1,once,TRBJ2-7,TGCGCCAGCAGCTCGAAGGAACACCGGGACATAAGCTACGAGCAGTACTTC,CASSSKEHRDISYEQYF
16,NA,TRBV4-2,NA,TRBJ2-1,TGTGCCAGCAGCCAAGAAAACGGGGGCTCCTACAATGAGCAGTTCTTC,CASSQENGGSYNEQFF
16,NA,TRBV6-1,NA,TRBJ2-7,TGTGCCAGCAGTGACTTAACCGGAGGGCCCCCCTACGAGCAGTACTTC,CASSDLTGGPPYEQYF
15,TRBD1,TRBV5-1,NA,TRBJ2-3,TGCGCCAGTTACCGGGACAGGGGGATTACAGATACGCAGTATTTT,CASYRDRGITDTQYF
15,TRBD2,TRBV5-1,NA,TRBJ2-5,TGCGCCAGCAGCTTACGAGCGGGAGGGTTGGAGACCCAGTACTTC,CASSLRAGGLETQYF
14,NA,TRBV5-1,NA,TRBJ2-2,TGCGCCAGCAGCTTGGGGGAGGTGGCCGGGGAGCTGTTTTTT,CASSLGEVAGELFF
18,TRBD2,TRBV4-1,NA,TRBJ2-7,TGCGCCAGCAGCTCTGGACTAGCGGGGGGTTCACTTACCTACGAGCAGTACTTC,CASSSGLAGGSLTYEQYF
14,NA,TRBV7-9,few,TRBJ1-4,TGTGCCAGCAGCTTTGGGCAGGGAGGAGAAAAACTGTTTTTT,CASSFGQGGEKLFF
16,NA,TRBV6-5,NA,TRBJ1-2,TGTGCCAGCAGTTACTCGGACACACTCGGCGACTATGGCTACACCTTC,CASSYSDTLGDYGYTF
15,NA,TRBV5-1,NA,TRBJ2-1,TGCGCCAGCAGCTTGGTACAGAGCTCCTACAATGAGCAGTTCTTC,CASSLVQSSYNEQFF
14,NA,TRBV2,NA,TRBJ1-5,TGTGCCAGTGGGGGGGGCGCGGGCAATCAGCCCCAGCATTTT,CASGGGAGNQPQHF
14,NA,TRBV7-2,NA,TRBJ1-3,TGTGCCAGCTCCGGACAGACCTCTGGAAACACCATATATTTT,CASSGQTSGNTIYF
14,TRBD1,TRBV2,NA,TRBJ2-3,TGTGCCAGCAGTGAAGCGGTACAGGGGTATACGCAGTATTTT,CASSEAVQGYTQYF
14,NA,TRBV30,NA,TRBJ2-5,TGTGCCTGGAGTGTAGGGGGGGAGGTAGAGACCCAGTACTTC,CAWSVGGEVETQYF
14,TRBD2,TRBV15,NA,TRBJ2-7,TGTGCCACGACCTCTAGCGGGGCTCCCTACGAGCAGTACTTC,CATTSSGAPYEQYF
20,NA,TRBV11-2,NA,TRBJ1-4,TGTGCCAGCAGCTTAGAGGCCCCGGTATGGGGGGGCCCCTCAAATGAAAAACTGTTTTTT,CASSLEAPVWGGPSNEKLFF
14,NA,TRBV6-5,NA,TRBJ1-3,TGTGCCAGCAGGGCCCATGGTACTGGAAACACCATATATTTT,CASRAHGTGNTIYF
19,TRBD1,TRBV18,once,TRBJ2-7,TGTGCCAGCTCACCTGCCGGGACAGGGCCAACAACGATCTCCTACGAGCAGTACTTC,CASSPAGTGPTTISYEQYF
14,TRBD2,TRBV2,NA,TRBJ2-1,TGTGCCAGCAGCGGACTAGCGGACTACAATGAGCAGTTCTTC,CASSGLADYNEQFF
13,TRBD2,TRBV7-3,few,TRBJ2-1,TGTGCCAGCAGCCCTAGCGGGCCCTCCCCCCGGTTCTTC,CASSPSGPSPRFF
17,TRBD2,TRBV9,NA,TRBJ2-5,TGTGCCAGCAGCGTGAGTCTAGCGGGAGGGGGGATGGAGACCCAGTACTTC,CASSVSLAGGGMETQYF
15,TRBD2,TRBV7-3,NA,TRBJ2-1,TGTGCCAGCAGCGAGACTAGCGGGGCGTACAATGAGCAGTTCTTC,CASSETSGAYNEQFF
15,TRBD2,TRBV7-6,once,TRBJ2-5,TGTGCCAGCAGCTTAGTTAGCGGGGGGCAAGAGACCCAGTACTTC,CASSLVSGGQETQYF
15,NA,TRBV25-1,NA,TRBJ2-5,TGTGCCAGCAGTGAATCCGGGACGGGGGGCGAGACCCAGTACTTC,CASSESGTGGETQYF
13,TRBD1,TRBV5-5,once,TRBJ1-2,TGTGCCAGCAGTGCCGACAGGGCGGGTGGCTACACCTTC,CASSADRAGGYTF